This TCR beta chain was documented in a study of blood T cell repertoires in COVID-19. V lost 4 bases and J lost 0; bases outside the gene matches: 6. CDR1 and CDR2 from the germline V gene are SGDLS and YYNGEE. The CDR3 contains 15 residues. Sequencing was performed with immunoSEQ multiplex PCR; in TCRdb, only in-frame clones are kept and a portion is missing. This table has under 450,000 clones, roughly nine tenths appearing once. The source of this sequence is a woman aged 40 to 50 who had been exposed to COVID-19. Input material: PBMCs or T cells enriched from blood (not recorded which). The chain carries TRBV9 and TRBJ1-1, with 7 bases identical to TRBD1. The CDR3 sequence: CASSTTGSMNTEAFF. CDR3 nucleotides: TGTGCCAGCAGCACGACAGGGTCGATGAACACTGAAGCTTTCTTT.